This T cell receptor beta chain was observed in a study of blood T cell repertoires in COVID-19. Profiled with immunoSEQ multiplex PCR; TCRdb holds only in-frame clones, not every one. The repertoire has about 160,000 clones, 80% to 85% of them found once; the top ten carry more than 7%. The sequencing sample was made of peripheral blood. This clonotype originated in a woman aged 80 or over with active or convalescent COVID-19.

CDR3 sequence reads: CASRIPGQGSGANVLTF. In DNA, the CDR3 is TGTGCCAGCCGAATCCCGGGACAGGGATCTGGGGCCAACGTCCTGACTTTC. This chain uses TRBV19 with TRBJ2-6; 9 bases agree with TRBD1. The germline V gene has CDR1 LNHDA and CDR2 SQIVND (reference sequence). CDR3 size: 17 residues. The V gene end was trimmed by 9 bases and the J gene end by 1 base; junction bases not matched to a gene: 10.